The present entry profiles one TCR beta chain with its context. This clone came up a few times. The clone's antigen remains unknown. No base qualities exist here, and no much larger clone lies one base off it. The receptor library was made with the immunoSEQ multiplex PCR assay. For the multiplex PCR, a mixture combining 60 forward primers for TCR Vbeta segments and 13 reverse primers for TCR Jbeta segments was used. The CDR3 region of rearranged TCR beta genes was amplified from genomic DNA with a multiplex PCR assay. On the Illumina HiSeq System, the amplified TCR beta libraries were sequenced as 87-base-pair reads. The original methods were these. A later analysis tallied some 79 million unique TCR beta chains across the 700 or so repertoires, and approximately 12 million of those chains were shared by two or more donors. Raw reads were error-corrected and collapsed into unique sequences with a nearest-neighbor algorithm that merged closely related sequences to remove PCR and sequencing errors. To assign V, D and J gene segments, CDR3 sequences were aligned to IMGT reference sequences. For a sequence to be retained, a match of at least six nucleotides to both a V gene segment and a J gene segment was required. A rearrangement counted as productive if the CDR3 had no stop codons and remained in frame with V and J, and every other rearrangement counted as non-productive. Following IMGT convention, CDR3 was defined as the stretch from the second conserved V-encoded cysteine to the conserved J-encoded phenylalanine. The earlier analysis of approximately 590 of the donors excluded any sequence lacking an unambiguous match to a single V gene segment. An earlier analysis of several hundred of the donors called V segments functional above 56.7% productive rearrangements and segregating when the between-donor standard deviation exceeded 5%. A statistical classification framework was built to diagnose cytomegalovirus status from the catalog of TCR beta chain sequences. In a later analysis, TCR nucleotide sequences were compared against IMGT/GENE-DB human TR gene sequences so that V and J genes could be assigned. A later analysis assigned CDR3 sequences and most-parsimonious VDJ recombination scenarios with the TCRdist pipeline. A later analysis defined each TCR beta chain by its CDR3 amino acid sequence plus V-gene family, and excluded reads lacking a unique V-gene family. To address suspected cross-contamination and a sequencing artifact, a later analysis removed approximately 600 highly shared, low-generation-probability nucleotide sequences. For each public chain, a later analysis derived a clonal expansion index from normalized ranks of inferred template counts within each repertoire. A later analysis computed generation probabilities with a VDJ recombination model fitted to out-of-frame rearrangements, and checked the results against IGoR. A later analysis scored TCR-TCR, TCR-HLA and TCR-CMV co-occurrence with hypergeometric tests, applying a repertoire-size bias correction to TCR pairs. To estimate false discovery rates, a later analysis permuted the HLA or CMV assignments 20 times. A later analysis grouped co-occurring TCRs with DBSCAN, adding TCRdist sequence similarity when clustering within HLA-allele-positive subsets. Co-occurrence clustering excluded repertoires with fewer than 30,000 or more than 120,000 public chains, plus five with anomalous nucleotide sharing. TCRdb's version of the immuneACCESS table is confined to in-frame rearrangements and falls short of the full clone set. An unresolved V gene accounts for under half of the shortfall where checked; the remainder is of unknown origin. V, J and clone size are those of that table, while D and trimming were read from the DNA. The sample data list about 55,000 clones, and around three fifths of these were observed just once. The ten top clones hold 10% to 15% of the sample.

This record belongs to a study of cytomegalovirus exposure and HLA in healthy donors (TCRdb year 2017). Study-wide context: An earlier analysis of under 600 of the donors reported approximately 270 Gb of sequence data and roughly 110 million unique TCR beta sequences from about 200 million T cells. Among 300 to 500 genotyped donors of the cohort, an average of roughly 230,000 unique TCR beta nucleotide sequences was sequenced per donor, of which about 19% were non-productive. Several DR-DQ haplotypes were handled as single units for association and clustering, since linkage in the cohort was strong. A later analysis re-analyzed previously published TCR beta repertoires from about 730 donors and added high-resolution HLA genotyping to study TCR occurrence patterns. Donor age, sex, ethnicity and CMV serostatus were compiled alongside the repertoire data. Every discovery cohort repertoire had been produced on one sequencing platform. The study aimed to test whether signatures of past pathogen exposure could be identified by cataloging public T cell receptors. An early release covering roughly 600 HLA-typed donors comprised around 300 gigabases of sequencing data and some 79 million unique TCR sequences. In a later genetic analysis, genome-wide SNP genotypes for about three fifths of the 666 donors were used, and that subset was treated as a discovery cohort. Typing coverage varied by locus: roughly 620-640 donors for A, B, C, DRB1 and DQB1; roughly 500 for DQA1; around 570 for DPA1; approximately 470 for DPB1. Both class I and class II loci were covered by HLA typing, at four-digit resolution. The study used immunosequencing to profile the T cell repertoires of 670 or so subjects and linked those repertoires to cytomegalovirus serostatus. In addition to the first cohort of 500 to 850 subjects, a separate validation cohort of approximately 130 different subjects was used. To predict cytomegalovirus infection status, the study combined high-throughput TCR immunosequencing, statistical association of individual TCRs with disease status, and machine learning. To decide whether each TCR beta V gene segment behaved as functional or pseudogenic, an earlier analysis of approximately 600 of the donors relied on high-throughput TCR beta sequencing. The genetic ancestry cluster associated with self-reported Caucasian donors included around four fifths of the approximately 410 genotyped donors. Rather than drawing on any new phenotypic data, the later analysis identified candidate immune exposures from TCR beta sequences and the way those sequences occurred across donors. The study at large found these results: For the cohort, immune exposure information was limited to CMV serostatus. Roughly uniform sequencing depth across donors was assumed in presence/absence analyses, although this assumption may not hold. In a later analysis, TCR association rates were found to vary across HLA loci, with the most associated TCRs seen for DRB1 alleles and the fewest for HLA-C alleles. A later genetic analysis associated a missense DCLRE1C variant with V-gene and J-gene trimming of TCR beta chains, and an independent cohort replicated the association. Because counts were too low, under 20 rarely observed V segments, including chromosome 9 orphons, were left out of the earlier analysis of a few hundred of the donors. A later analysis found that most CMV-associated TCR beta chains appeared HLA-restricted, with HLA associations seemingly driven largely by CMV exposure. The sequencing pipeline was judged likely to have produced a cluster of highly shared sequence variants as a technical artifact. The cohort was sequenced for TCR beta chains only, and without alpha or paired-chain data the features that could be detected were limited. HLA typing was unavailable for some donors at each locus, so association tests used only the typed subset. A further reported finding was that TCR beta sequences accurately predicted the HLA-A and HLA-B alleles for most subjects in the first cohort. A later genetic analysis reported fewer N-insertions in productive TCRs among donors in an Asian-associated ancestry cluster than the roughly 700-donor mean. Assigning TCR associations to individual alleles was difficult when HLA alleles, especially DR and DQ, strongly co-occurred. The authors suggested that the approach could potentially be extended to other disease states and immunological phenotypes. In a later analysis, several top co-occurrence clusters were reported to appear linked to parvovirus B19, influenza, CMV and Epstein-Barr virus. Correlated functional status among segregating V segments might reflect linkage disequilibrium, but an unknown experimental factor could not be ruled out. In a later analysis, 15,000 to 20,000 TCR beta sequences were associated with specific HLA alleles at a false discovery rate of 0.05. A later analysis found that HLA-associated TCR beta chains were more clonally expanded and had lower generation probabilities than equally common non-associated chains. In an earlier analysis of over 550 of the donors, most TCR beta V segments were observed in productive rearrangements about 90% or about 30% of the time, broadly matching IMGT annotations. In the study, around 150 TCR beta chains were listed as associated with cytomegalovirus. The classifier was reported to diagnose cytomegalovirus status with high specificity and sensitivity in both the original and validation cohorts. In vitro tests confirmed that a few of the cytomegalovirus-associated TCR beta chains recognize cytomegalovirus antigens. Most TCR sequences were seen in very few donors, while some public TCRs were found in many individuals.

In total, roughly 670 healthy bone marrow donors made up the cohort. At the time of sampling, all cohort members were nominally healthy, though unrecorded immune exposures were likely present. CMV serostatus was positive for almost 300 and negative for about 55% of the roughly 670 cohort members, and was not recorded for this donor. A peripheral blood sample was collected from each donor, and TCR beta sequencing was performed on peripheral blood mononuclear cells. Genomic DNA extraction from the blood cell samples was performed with the Qiagen DNeasy Blood Extraction Kit. The sequenced sample consisted of PBMCs. The origin of this receptor is a human donor in good health.

The nucleotide sequence is TGCGCCAGCAGCGGAACCGGGACAGGGGGCACTGAAGCTTTCTTT. Translated, this is CASSGTGTGGTEAFF. This chain is built from TRBV5-1 and TRBJ1-1, with 11 bases in between that match TRBD1. The germline V and J ends show losses of 4 bases and 4 bases respectively, and no gene match explains 6 bases of the junction. The CDR3 holds 15 amino acids from the cysteine to the phenylalanine. The read is trimmed to its CDR3 DNA, 45 bases read in frame from base 1. Sequences SGHRS (CDR1) and YFSETQ (CDR2) are obtained from the germline V gene.